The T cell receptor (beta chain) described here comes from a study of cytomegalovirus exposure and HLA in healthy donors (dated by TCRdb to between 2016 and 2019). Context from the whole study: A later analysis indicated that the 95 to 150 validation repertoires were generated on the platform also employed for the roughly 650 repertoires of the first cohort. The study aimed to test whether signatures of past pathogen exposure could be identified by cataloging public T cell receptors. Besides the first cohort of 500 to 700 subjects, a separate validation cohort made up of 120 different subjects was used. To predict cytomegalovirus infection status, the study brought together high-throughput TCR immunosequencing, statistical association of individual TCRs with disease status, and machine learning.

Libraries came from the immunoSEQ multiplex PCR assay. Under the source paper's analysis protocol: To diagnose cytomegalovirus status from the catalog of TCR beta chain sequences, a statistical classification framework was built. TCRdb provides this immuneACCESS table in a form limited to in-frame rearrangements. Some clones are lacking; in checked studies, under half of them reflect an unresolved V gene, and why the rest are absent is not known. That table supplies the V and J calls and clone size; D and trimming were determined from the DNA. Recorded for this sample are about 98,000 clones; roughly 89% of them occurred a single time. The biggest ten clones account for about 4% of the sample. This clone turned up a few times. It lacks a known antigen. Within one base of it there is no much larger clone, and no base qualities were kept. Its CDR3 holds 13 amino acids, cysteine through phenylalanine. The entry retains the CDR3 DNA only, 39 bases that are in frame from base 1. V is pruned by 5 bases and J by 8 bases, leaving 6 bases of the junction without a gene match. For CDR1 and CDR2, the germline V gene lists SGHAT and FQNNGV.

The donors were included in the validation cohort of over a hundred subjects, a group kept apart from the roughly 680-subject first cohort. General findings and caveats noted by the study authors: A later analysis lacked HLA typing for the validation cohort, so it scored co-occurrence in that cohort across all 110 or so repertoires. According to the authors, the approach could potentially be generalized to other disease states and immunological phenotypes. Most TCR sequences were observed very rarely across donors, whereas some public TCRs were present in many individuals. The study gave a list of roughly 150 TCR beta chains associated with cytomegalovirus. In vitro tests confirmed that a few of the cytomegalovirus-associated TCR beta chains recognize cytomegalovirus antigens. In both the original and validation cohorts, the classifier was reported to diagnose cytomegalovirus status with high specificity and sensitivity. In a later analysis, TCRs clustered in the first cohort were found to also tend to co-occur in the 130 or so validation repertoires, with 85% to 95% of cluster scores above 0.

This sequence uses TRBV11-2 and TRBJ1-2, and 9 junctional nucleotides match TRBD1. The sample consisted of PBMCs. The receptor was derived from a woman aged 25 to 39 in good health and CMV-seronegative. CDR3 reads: CASSPDRGRGYTF. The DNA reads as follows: TGTGCCAGCAGCCCGGACAGGGGAAGGGGCTACACCTTC.